This T cell receptor beta chain was obtained from a study of T-cell reconstitution after alpha-beta-depleted transplantation in children. This clonotype was detected ten times or more. This CDR3 contains 13 residues. In germline, CDR1 is SGHRS, CDR2 YFSETQ. V trimming: 1 base; J trimming: 8 bases; junction bases outside the gene matches: 4. Preparation of the TCRbeta library involved a method that used unique molecular identifiers. MiXCR, run by TCRdb on the PCR reads, gives a single entry per CDR3 protein. The sample carries 100,000 or so distinct CDR3 sequences, more than 10% recorded once. This material consisted of PBMCs from the stem cell graft donor, taken from the stem cell graft. V is TRBV5-1 and J is TRBJ2-3; 7 bases fit TRBD2. The receptor was derived from a human donor who donated a stem cell graft to a child with inherited bone marrow failure. CDR3 amino acids: CASSLPSGVTQYF. As DNA, the CDR3 is TGCGCCAGCAGCTTGCCGAGCGGGGTTACGCAGTATTTT.